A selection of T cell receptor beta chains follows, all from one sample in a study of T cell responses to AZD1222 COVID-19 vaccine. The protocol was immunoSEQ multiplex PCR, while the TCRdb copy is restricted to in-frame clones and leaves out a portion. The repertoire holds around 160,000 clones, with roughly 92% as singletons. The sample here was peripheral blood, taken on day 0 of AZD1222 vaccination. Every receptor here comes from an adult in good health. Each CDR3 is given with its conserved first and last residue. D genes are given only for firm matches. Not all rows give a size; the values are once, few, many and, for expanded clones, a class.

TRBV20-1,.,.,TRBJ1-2,TGCAGTGGACGAGAGGGCTACACCTTC,CSGREGYTF
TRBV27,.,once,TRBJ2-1,TGTGCCAGCAGTTTCCCGACTCCGAATGAGCAGTTCTTC,CASSFPTPNEQFF
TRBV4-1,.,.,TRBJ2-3,TGCGCCAGCAGCCAAGAAAGGGGCGAGGATACGCAGTATTTT,CASSQERGEDTQYF
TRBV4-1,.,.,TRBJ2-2,TGCGCCAGCAGCCCGGTCCCTTTAGAGGCTCTCGGCGGGGAGCTGTTTTTT,CASSPVPLEALGGELFF
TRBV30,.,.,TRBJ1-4,TGTGCCTGGAGGATGTGGGGCTTTGAAAAACTGTTTTTT,CAWRMWGFEKLFF
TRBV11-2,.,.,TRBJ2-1,TGTGCCAGCGACTTTCTGGGATACAATGAGCAGTTCTTC,CASDFLGYNEQFF
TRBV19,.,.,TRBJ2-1,TGTGCCAGCTCCTCGCGCCGTGAGCAGTTCTTC,CASSSRREQFF
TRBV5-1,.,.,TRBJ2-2,TGCGCCAGCAGCAACCGGGGGACCGGGGAGCTGTTTTTT,CASSNRGTGELFF
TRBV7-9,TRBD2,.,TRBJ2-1,TGTGCCAGCAGCATCTCCGGCGGCGGACTAGGGGCGACGAATGAGCAGTTCTTC,CASSISGGGLGATNEQFF
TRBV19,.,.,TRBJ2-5,TGTGCCACCCCGGTGCGGGCTAGCCGAGGAGAGACCCAGTACTTC,CATPVRASRGETQYF
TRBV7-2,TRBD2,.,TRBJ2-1,TGTGCCAGCAGCTTAGTAGCGGGAGGGCCTGTGGATGAGCAGTTCTTC,CASSLVAGGPVDEQFF
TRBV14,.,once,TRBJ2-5,TGTGCCAGCAGCCAAGATGCAGAGACCCAGTACTTC,CASSQDAETQYF
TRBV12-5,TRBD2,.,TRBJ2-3,TGTGCTAGTGGTTTGGTACAAGGACTAGCGGGAGTAACGACAGATACGCAGTATTTT,CASGLVQGLAGVTTDTQYF
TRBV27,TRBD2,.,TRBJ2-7,TGTGCCAGCAGTACTAGCGGGAGTTTGTACGAGCAGTACTTC,CASSTSGSLYEQYF
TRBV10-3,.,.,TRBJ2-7,TGTGCCAGTGGGGACCGCGGGGAGCAGTACTTC,CASGDRGEQYF
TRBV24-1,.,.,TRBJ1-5,TGTGCCACCAGTGAGGGCACTAGCAATCAGCCCCAGCATTTT,CATSEGTSNQPQHF